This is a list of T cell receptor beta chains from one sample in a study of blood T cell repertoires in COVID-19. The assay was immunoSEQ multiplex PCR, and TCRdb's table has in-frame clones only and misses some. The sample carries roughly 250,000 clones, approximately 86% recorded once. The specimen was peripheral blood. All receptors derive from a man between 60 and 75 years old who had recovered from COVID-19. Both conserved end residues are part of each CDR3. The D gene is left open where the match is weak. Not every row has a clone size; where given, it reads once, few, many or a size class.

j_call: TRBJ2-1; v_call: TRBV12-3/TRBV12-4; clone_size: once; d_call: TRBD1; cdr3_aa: CASSFDRGNEQFF; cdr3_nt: TGTGCCAGCAGTTTTGACAGGGGAAATGAGCAGTTCTTC
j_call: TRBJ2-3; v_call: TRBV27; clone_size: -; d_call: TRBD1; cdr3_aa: CASSTRDRGTDTQYF; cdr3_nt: TGTGCCAGCAGTACCAGGGACAGGGGCACAGATACGCAGTATTTT
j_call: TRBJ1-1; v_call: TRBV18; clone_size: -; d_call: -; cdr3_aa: CASSPPGRMNTEAFF; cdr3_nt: TGTGCCAGCTCACCTCCAGGGCGGATGAACACTGAAGCTTTCTTT
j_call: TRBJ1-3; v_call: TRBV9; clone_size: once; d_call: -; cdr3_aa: CASSPDGGRFSGNTIYF; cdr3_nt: TGTGCCAGCAGCCCCGACGGAGGACGCTTCTCTGGAAACACCATATATTTT
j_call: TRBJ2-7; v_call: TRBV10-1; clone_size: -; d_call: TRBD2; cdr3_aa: CASRDKLAGGLEQYF; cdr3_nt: TGCGCCAGCAGGGATAAACTAGCGGGGGGGCTTGAGCAGTACTTC
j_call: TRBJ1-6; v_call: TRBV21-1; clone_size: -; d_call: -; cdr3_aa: CASSYKRGAGSPLHF; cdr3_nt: TGTGCCAGCAGCTACAAGCGGGGGGCGGGTTCACCCCTCCACTTT
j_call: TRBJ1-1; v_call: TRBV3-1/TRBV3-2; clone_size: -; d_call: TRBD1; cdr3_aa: CASGDRNTEAFF; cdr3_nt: TGTGCCAGCGGGGACAGAAACACTGAAGCTTTCTTT
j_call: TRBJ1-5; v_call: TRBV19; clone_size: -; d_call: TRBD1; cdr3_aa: CASSNGDRGSQPQHF; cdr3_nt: TGTGCCAGTAGTAATGGGGACAGGGGTAGCCAGCCCCAGCATTTT
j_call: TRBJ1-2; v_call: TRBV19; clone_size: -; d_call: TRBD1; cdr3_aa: CASTGQEFYGYTF; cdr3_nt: TGTGCCAGTACCGGACAGGAATTCTATGGCTACACCTTC
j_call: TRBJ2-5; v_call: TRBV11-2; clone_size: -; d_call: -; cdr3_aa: CASSPQPGIQETQYF; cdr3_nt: TGTGCCAGCAGCCCCCAACCGGGGATCCAAGAGACCCAGTACTTC
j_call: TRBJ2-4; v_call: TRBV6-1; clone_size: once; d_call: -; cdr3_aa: CASSERWAGLDIQYF; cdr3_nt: TGTGCCAGCAGTGAAAGGTGGGCAGGGTTGGACATTCAGTACTTC
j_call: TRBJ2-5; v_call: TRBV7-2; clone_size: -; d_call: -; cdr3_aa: CASSLEGTGLSETQYF; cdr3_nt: TGTGCCAGCAGCTTAGAGGGTACAGGGCTGTCAGAGACCCAGTACTTC
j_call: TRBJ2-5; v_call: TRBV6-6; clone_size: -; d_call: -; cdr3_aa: CASSYRTGPQETQYF; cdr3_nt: TGTGCCAGCAGTTATAGAACAGGACCCCAAGAGACCCAGTACTTC
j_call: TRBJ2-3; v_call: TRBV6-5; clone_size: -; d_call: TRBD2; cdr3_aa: CASGPGLAFTDTQYF; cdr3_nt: TGTGCCAGCGGTCCGGGACTAGCTTTTACCGATACGCAGTATTTT
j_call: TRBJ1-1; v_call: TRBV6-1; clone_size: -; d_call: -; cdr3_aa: CASSVLANTEAFF; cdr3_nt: TGTGCCAGCAGTGTTCTGGCTAACACTGAAGCTTTCTTT
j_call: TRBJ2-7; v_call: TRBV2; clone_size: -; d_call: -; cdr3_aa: CASNRPGDGQYF; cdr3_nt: TGTGCCAGCAACCGCCCAGGGGACGGGCAGTACTTC
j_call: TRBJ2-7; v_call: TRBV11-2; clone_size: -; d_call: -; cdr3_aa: CASSSTYEQYF; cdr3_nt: TGTGCCAGCAGCTCCACTTACGAGCAGTACTTC
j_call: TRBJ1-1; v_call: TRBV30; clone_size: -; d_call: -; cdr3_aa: CAWRLTTTGENTEAFF; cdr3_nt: TGTGCCTGGAGACTAACGACAACGGGGGAGAACACTGAAGCTTTCTTT
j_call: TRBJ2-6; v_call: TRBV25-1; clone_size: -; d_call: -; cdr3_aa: CASSGNPGLLSGANVLTF; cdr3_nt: TGTGCCAGCAGTGGAAACCCGGGACTCCTCTCTGGGGCCAACGTCCTGACTTTC
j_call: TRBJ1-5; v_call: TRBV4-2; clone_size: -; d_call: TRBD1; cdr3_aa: CASSQGQGYSNQPQHF; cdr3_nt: TGTGCCAGCAGCCAAGGACAGGGCTATAGCAATCAGCCCCAGCATTTT
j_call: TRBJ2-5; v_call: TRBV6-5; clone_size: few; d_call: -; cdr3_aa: CASFSPHRGQETQYF; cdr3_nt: TGTGCCAGCTTTTCCCCCCATCGGGGGCAAGAGACCCAGTACTTC
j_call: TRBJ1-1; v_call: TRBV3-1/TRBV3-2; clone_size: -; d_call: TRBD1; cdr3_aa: CASAPRGQANTEAFF; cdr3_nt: TGTGCCAGCGCTCCGAGGGGGCAGGCGAACACTGAAGCTTTCTTT
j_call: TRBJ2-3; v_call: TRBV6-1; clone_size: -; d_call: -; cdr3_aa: CASSEFSGRTDTQYF; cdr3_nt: TGTGCCAGCAGTGAATTTTCGGGTCGAACAGATACGCAGTATTTT
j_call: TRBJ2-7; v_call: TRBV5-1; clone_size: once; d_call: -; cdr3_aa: CASRGSTYEQYF; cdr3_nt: TGCGCCAGCAGAGGGAGTACCTACGAGCAGTACTTC
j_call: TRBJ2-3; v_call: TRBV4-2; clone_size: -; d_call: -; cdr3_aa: CASSPSGADTQYF; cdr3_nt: TGTGCCAGCAGCCCCTCGGGGGCAGATACGCAGTATTTT
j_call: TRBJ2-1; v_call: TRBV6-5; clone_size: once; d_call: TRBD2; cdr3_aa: CASRRSGGTYNEQFF; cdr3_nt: TGTGCCAGCAGACGATCGGGGGGGACCTACAATGAGCAGTTCTTC
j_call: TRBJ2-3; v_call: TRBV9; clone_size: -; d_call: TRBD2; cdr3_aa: CASSEGAGEGADTQYF; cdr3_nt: TGTGCCAGCAGCGAAGGTGCGGGGGAAGGGGCAGATACGCAGTATTTT
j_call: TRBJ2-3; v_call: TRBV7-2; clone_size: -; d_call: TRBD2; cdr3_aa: CASSLIGGGAADTQYF; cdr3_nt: TGTGCCAGCAGCTTAATTGGCGGGGGGGCCGCAGATACGCAGTATTTT
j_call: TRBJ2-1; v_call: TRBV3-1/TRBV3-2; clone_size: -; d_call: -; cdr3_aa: CASSSGVSSYNEQFF; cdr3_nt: TGTGCCAGCAGCTCGGGGGTCTCCTCCTACAATGAGCAGTTCTTC
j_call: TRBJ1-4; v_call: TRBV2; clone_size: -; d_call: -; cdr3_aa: CASRRQDRLQEKLFF; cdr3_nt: TGTGCCAGCCGACGCCAAGACAGGTTACAGGAAAAACTGTTTTTT
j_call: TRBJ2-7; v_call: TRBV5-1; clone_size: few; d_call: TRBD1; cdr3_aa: CASSLGTGGYEQYF; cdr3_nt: TGCGCCAGCAGCTTGGGGACAGGGGGCTACGAGCAGTACTTC
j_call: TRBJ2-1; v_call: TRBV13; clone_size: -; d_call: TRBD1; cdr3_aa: CASSPRQGFGHEQFF; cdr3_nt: TGTGCCAGCAGCCCCCGACAGGGGTTTGGGCATGAGCAGTTCTTC
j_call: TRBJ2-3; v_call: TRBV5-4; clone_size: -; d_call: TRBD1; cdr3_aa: CASSLRQGGADTQYF; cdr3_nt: TGTGCCAGCAGCTTAAGACAGGGGGGGGCAGATACGCAGTATTTT
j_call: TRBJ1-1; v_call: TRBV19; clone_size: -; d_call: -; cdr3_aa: CASRPTGTLMNTEAFF; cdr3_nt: TGTGCCAGTAGGCCGACGGGGACACTTATGAACACTGAAGCTTTCTTT
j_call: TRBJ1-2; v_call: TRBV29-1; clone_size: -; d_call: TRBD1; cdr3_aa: CSVEKGQGNYGYTF; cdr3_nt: TGCAGCGTGGAAAAGGGACAGGGGAACTATGGCTACACCTTC
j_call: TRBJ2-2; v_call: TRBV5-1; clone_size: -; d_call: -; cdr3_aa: CASSLPSNTGELFF; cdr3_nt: TGCGCCAGCAGCTTGCCGTCCAACACCGGGGAGCTGTTTTTT
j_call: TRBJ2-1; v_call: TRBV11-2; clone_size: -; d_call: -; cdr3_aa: CASSLGLVNEQFF; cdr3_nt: TGTGCCAGCAGCTTAGGACTCGTCAATGAGCAGTTCTTC
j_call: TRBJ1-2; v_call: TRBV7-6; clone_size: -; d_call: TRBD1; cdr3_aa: CASSFGQGAFGYGYTF; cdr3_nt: TGTGCCAGCAGCTTTGGCCAGGGGGCTTTCGGCTATGGCTACACCTTC
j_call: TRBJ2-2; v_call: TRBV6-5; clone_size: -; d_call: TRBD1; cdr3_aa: CASNGQGAGGELFF; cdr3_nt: TGTGCCAGCAACGGGCAGGGGGCCGGCGGGGAGCTGTTTTTT
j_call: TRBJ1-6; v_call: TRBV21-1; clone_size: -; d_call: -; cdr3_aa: CASSKDPVTAADNSPLHF; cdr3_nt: TGTGCCAGCAGCAAAGACCCTGTGACTGCGGCGGATAATTCACCCCTCCACTTT
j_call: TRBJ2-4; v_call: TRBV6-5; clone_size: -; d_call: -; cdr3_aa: CASSYSGAGSKNIQYF; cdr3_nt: TGTGCCAGCAGTTACTCAGGGGCAGGGTCCAAAAACATTCAGTACTTC
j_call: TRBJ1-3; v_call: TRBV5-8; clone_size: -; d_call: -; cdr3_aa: CASSLKPPSSGNTIYF; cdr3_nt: TGTGCCAGCAGCCTAAAACCACCGTCCTCTGGAAACACCATATATTTT
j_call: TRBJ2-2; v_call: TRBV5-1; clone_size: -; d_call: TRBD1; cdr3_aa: CASSFDRGDGELFF; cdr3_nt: TGCGCCAGCAGCTTTGACAGGGGAGACGGGGAGCTGTTTTTT
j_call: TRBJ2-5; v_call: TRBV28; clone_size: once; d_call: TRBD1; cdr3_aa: CASSYGQDRRWETQYF; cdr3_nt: TGTGCCAGCAGTTATGGGCAGGACAGGCGATGGGAGACCCAGTACTTC
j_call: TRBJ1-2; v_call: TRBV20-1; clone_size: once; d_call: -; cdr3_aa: CSASAPRDYYGYTF; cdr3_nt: TGCAGTGCTAGTGCACCCAGGGATTACTATGGCTACACCTTC
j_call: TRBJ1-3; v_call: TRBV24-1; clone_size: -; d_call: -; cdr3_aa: CATSDPGGSGNTIYF; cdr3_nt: TGTGCCACCAGTGACCCGGGAGGGTCTGGAAACACCATATATTTT
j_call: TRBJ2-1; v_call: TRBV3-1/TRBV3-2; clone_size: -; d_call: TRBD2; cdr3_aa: CASSQGPAGAWNEQFF; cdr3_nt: TGTGCCAGCAGCCAAGGGCCAGCGGGGGCGTGGAATGAGCAGTTCTTC
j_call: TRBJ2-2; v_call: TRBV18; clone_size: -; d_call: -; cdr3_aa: CASSPRGNTGELFF; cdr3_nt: TGTGCCAGCTCACCGCGAGGGAACACCGGGGAGCTGTTTTTT
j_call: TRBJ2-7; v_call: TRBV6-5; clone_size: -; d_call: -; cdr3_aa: CASSHDRSSYEQYF; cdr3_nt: TGTGCCAGCAGTCACGACAGGTCCTCCTACGAGCAGTACTTC
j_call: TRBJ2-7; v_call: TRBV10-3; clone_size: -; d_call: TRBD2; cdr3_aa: CAISGPGLAGSSYEQYF; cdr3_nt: TGTGCCATCAGTGGGCCCGGACTAGCGGGGAGCTCCTACGAGCAGTACTTC
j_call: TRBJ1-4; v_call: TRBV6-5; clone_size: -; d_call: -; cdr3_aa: CASGYSATNEKLFF; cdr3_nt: TGTGCCAGCGGATACAGTGCAACTAATGAAAAACTGTTTTTT
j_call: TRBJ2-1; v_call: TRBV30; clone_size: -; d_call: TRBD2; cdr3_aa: CAWSAGTSGNNEQFF; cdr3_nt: TGTGCCTGGAGTGCTGGGACTAGCGGGAACAATGAGCAGTTCTTC
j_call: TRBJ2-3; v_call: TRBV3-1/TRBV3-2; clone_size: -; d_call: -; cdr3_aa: CASSPPGGLDTQYF; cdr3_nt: TGTGCCAGCAGTCCTCCCGGGGGATTAGATACGCAGTATTTT